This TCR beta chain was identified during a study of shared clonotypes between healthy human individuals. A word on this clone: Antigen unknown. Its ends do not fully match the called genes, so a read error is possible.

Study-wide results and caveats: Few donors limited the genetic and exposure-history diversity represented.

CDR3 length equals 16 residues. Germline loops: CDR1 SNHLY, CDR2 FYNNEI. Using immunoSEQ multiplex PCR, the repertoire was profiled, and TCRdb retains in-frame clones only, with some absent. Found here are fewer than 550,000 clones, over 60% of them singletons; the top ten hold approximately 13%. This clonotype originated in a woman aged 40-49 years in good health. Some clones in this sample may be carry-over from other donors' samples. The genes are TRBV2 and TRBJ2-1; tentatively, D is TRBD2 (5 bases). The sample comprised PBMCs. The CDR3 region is CASSELLADTYNGQFF. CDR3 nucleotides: TGTGCCAGCAGTGAACTCCTAGCCGATACCTACAATGGGCAGTTCTTC.